Below, 6 T cell receptor beta chains from the same sample are listed, as sequenced in a study of type 1 regulatory T cells. Via MiXCR, TCRdb re-called the reads, giving one row per CDR3 protein. The sample carries over 90,000 distinct CDR3 sequences, roughly a third recorded once. The material sequenced was CD4+ T cells, either the whole sample or a sorted fraction (not recorded which). The origin of the receptors is a human donor in good health.

This sequence joins TRBV20-1 and TRBJ2-1, with 10 bases matching TRBD2. The germline gives CDR1 DFQATT, CDR2 SNEGSKA (reference sequence). Germline trimming cut 3 bases from V and 0 bases from J; bases unmatched to any gene: 8. The CDR3 contains 17 residues. DNA of the CDR3: TGCAGTGCTAGGGGGCGGGCTAGCGGGAGCTCCTACAATGAGCAGTTCTTC. It codes for CSARGRASGSSYNEQFF.

V gene TRBV3-1 combines with J gene TRBJ1-5; 10 bases are a match to TRBD1. Germline CDR1 and CDR2: LGHDT and YNNKEL (reference sequence). The CDR3 covers 15 residues. The ends lost 1 base at V and 7 bases at J; junction bases unmatched: 4. The CDR3 protein is CASSQGDRGRQPQHF. CDR3 bases: TGTGCCAGCAGCCAAGGGGACAGGGGACGACAGCCCCAGCATTTT.

The chain is built from TRBV4-2 and TRBJ1-2; D unresolved. The CDR3 runs to 15 residues. Trimming stripped 0 bases from V and 0 bases from J, with 8 bases between. Germline V gene lookup returns CDR1 LGHNA and CDR2 YNFKEQ. The CDR3 sequence is CASSQDARTNYGYTF. CDR3 DNA sequence: TGTGCCAGCAGCCAAGACGCCAGGACTAACTATGGCTACACCTTC.

The chain uses TRBV6-1 and TRBJ2-7; D perhaps matches TRBD2 (6 bases). Between the trimmed V and J ends, which lost 6 bases and 4 bases, there was a span of 19 bases. Germline CDR1 is MNHNS and CDR2 is SASEGT. CDR3 length: 15 amino acids. CDR3 loop: CASSAGLWVDYEQYF. The CDR3 coding sequence is TGTGCCAGCAGCGCGGGACTCTGGGTGGATTACGAGCAGTACTTC.

This clonotype was observed a handful of times. The CDR3 reads CSAAPASYEQYF. The CDR3 DNA sequence: TGCAGTGCTGCCCCCGCCTCCTACGAGCAGTACTTC. This chain links TRBV20-1 with TRBJ2-7; D unresolved. V was cut by 5 bases and J by 0 bases, with 8 bases left in between. The V gene's germline CDR1 is DFQATT and CDR2 SNEGSKA (reference sequence). CDR3 length: 12 residues.

This clonotype was counted between two and nine times. The CDR3 DNA reads TGTGCCAGCAGCTTAGGCGGGACTAGCGGATACAATGAGCAGTTCTTC. Protein sequence: CASSLGGTSGYNEQFF. The chain joins TRBV7-9 to TRBJ2-1; 11 bases are shared with TRBD2. The CDR3 length is 16 residues. V lost 1 base to trimming and J lost 4 bases; unmatched junction nucleotides: 3. The germline V gene encodes CDR1 SEHNR and CDR2 FQNEAQ (reference sequence).